Presented here are 19 T cell receptor beta chains from one specimen sequenced in a study of blood T cell repertoires in COVID-19 (dated by TCRdb to about 2020). The method behind the library was the immunoSEQ multiplex PCR assay. This is the immuneACCESS table as TCRdb keeps it, with only in-frame sequences that have V and J called. A part of the clones is gone; compared with another copy, unresolved V genes explain less than half, and the rest is unexplained. This sample gives fewer than 200,000 clones in total; 83% of them show up just once. The ten top clones hold roughly 2% of the sample. Material: peripheral blood. Source of these receptors: a woman aged 80 or over with acute or convalescent COVID-19.

This clone was seen only a few times. This chain connects TRBV23-1 to TRBJ1-4; 8 bases agree with TRBD1. TRBV23-1 is marked as an open reading frame, function uncertain. Losses at the gene ends were 5 bases for V and 6 bases for J; bases not matched to a gene: 5. The CDR3 runs to 14 residues. CDR3 nucleotide sequence: TGCGCCAGCAGTGCGGACAGGGCCGATGAAAAACTGTTTTTT. Protein product: CASSADRADEKLFF.

The chain carries TRBV5-1 and TRBJ1-2; 7 positions match TRBD1. CDR1 is SGHRS, CDR2 YFSETQ, per germline. The CDR3 totals 14 residues. Trimming cost V 3 bases and J 4 bases; bases outside gene matches: 6. CDR3 DNA: TGCGCCAGCAGCTCCAACCAGGGGGGCTATGGCTACACCTTC. The encoded protein is CASSSNQGGYGYTF. Full variable domain (rest looked up from reference TRBV5-1 and TRBJ1-2): KAGVTQTPRYLIKTRGQQVTLSCSPISGHRSVSWYQQTPGQGLQFLFEYFSETQRNKGNFPGRFSGRQFSNSRSEMNVSTLELGDSALYLCASSSNQGGYGYTFGSGTRLTVV.

The rearrangement links TRBV29-1 to TRBJ2-5, with 7 bases aligning to TRBD2. The CDR3 has 12 residues. CDR1 is SQVTM, CDR2 ANQGSEA, per germline. The V gene end was trimmed by 3 bases and the J gene end by 4 bases; junction bases not matched to a gene: 2. The CDR3 spells CSVEGGSETQYF. In DNA form, the CDR3 reads TGCAGCGTTGAGGGGGGGTCAGAGACCCAGTACTTC.

The chain carries TRBV19 and TRBJ2-1; D might be TRBD2 (5 bases). V shed 5 bases and J shed 9 bases, with 11 bases lying between them. The CDR3 sequence is 12 residues long. The germline V gene has CDR1 LNHDA and CDR2 SQIVND (reference sequence). The CDR3 coding sequence is TGTGCCAGTAGTCCGCCCGAGGGTGAGCAGTTCTTC. It yields the protein CASSPPEGEQFF.

This chain joins TRBV19 and TRBJ2-2, with a possible D match to TRBD2 (6 bases). The V gene lost 1 base and the J gene lost 5 bases, with 11 bases spanning the gap. Germline V gene lookup returns CDR1 LNHDA and CDR2 SQIVND (reference sequence). The CDR3 has 15 residues. Here the CDR3 reads CASSIGAGGTGELFF. The DNA of the CDR3 is TGTGCCAGTAGTATAGGGGCTGGGGGGACCGGGGAGCTGTTTTTT.

The chain carries TRBV29-1 and TRBJ1-2, with a weak D call TRBD1 (6 bases). The CDR3 totals 13 residues. Trimming removed 6 bases at V and 1 base at J, with 12 bases between. Looked up from germline, CDR1 is SQVTM and CDR2 is ANQGSEA. CDR3 protein: CSVWTAVNYGYTF. CDR3 coding DNA: TGCAGCGTGTGGACAGCCGTTAACTATGGCTACACCTTC.

This chain uses TRBV28 with TRBJ2-2, with a possible D match to TRBD1 (6 bases). The CDR3 covers 15 residues. Trimming pared 5 bases from V and 0 bases from J, leaving 10 bases between. The germline V gene encodes CDR1 MDHEN and CDR2 SYDVKM. CDR3 nucleotide sequence: TGTGCCAGCAGTATGAGGACAGCGAACACCGGGGAGCTGTTTTTT. It translates to CASSMRTANTGELFF.

The chain links TRBV18 to TRBJ1-4, with 8 bases fitting TRBD1. CDR1 is KGHSH and CDR2 is LQKENI in the germline V gene. After removal of 1 base from V and 3 bases from J, the junction contained 1 base not matched to a gene. The CDR3 has 15 residues. The CDR3 nucleotides are TGTGCCAGCTCACCACGACAGGGGCCTAATGAAAAACTGTTTTTT. It translates to CASSPRQGPNEKLFF.

Comment on this clone: In this CDR3 the conserved last residue, phenylalanine or tryptophan, is missing, so a read error is likely. The DNA is left out, because the CDR3 cannot be placed on it with certainty; the CDR3 is given as TCRdb lists it. The chain carries TRBV2 and TRBJ2-7; TRBD1, as called in the table, went unchecked against the DNA. The CDR3 comprises 12 residues, both ends counted. CDR1 and CDR2 from the germline V gene are SNHLY and FYNNEI. The CDR3 sequence: CASSEARTGGFL.

The V gene is TRBV7-9, the J gene TRBJ1-2, with a tentative D call TRBD1 (5 bases). Per the germline V gene, CDR1 is SEHNR and CDR2 is FQNEAQ (reference sequence). V shed 2 bases and J shed 7 bases, with 8 bases lying between them. The CDR3 consists of 12 residues. The CDR3 loop reads CASSLQGGGYTF. The CDR3 DNA reads as TGTGCCAGCAGCTTACAGGGTGGTGGCTACACCTTC.

V gene TRBV7-2 combines with J gene TRBJ2-3; 8 nucleotides match TRBD1. This CDR3 has 17 amino acids. V lost 5 bases and J lost 0; bases outside the gene matches: 10. Germline CDR1 reads SGHTA; CDR2 reads FQGNSA. The DNA of the CDR3 is TGTGCCAGCAGCCTACGAACAGGGGGTGCTAGCACAGATACGCAGTATTTT. Amino acid sequence: CASSLRTGGASTDTQYF.

V gene TRBV4-1 combines with J gene TRBJ2-7, with 7 bases lining up with TRBD1. V was clipped by 1 base and J by 5 bases; unmatched bases: 5. The V gene's germline CDR1 is MGHRA and CDR2 YSYEKL. The CDR3 is made up of 14 amino acids. The CDR3 sequence is CASSQVQGSNEQYF. For the CDR3, the DNA is TGCGCCAGCAGCCAAGTACAGGGGAGTAACGAGCAGTACTTC.

CDR3 in DNA: TGTGCCAGCAGCTCAGGACAGGAAATGTCCGAGCAGTACTTC. This encodes CASSSGQEMSEQYF. The rearrangement links TRBV11-3 to TRBJ2-7; the match to TRBD1 covers 7 bases. Germline lookup yields CDR1 SGHNT and CDR2 YENEEA. The CDR3 runs to 14 residues. Trimming took 4 bases from V and 6 from J; bases not matched to a gene: 9.

The chain employs TRBV6-5 and TRBJ2-3; the D is unclear. V lost 6 bases to trimming and J lost 2 bases, with 9 bases between them. This CDR3 has 13 amino acids. Germline values: CDR1 MNHEY, CDR2 SVGAGI. The CDR3 sequence: CASSSLPTDTQYF. The CDR3, as DNA: TGTGCCAGCAGCTCACTCCCCACAGATACGCAGTATTTT.

The chain has TRBV5-5 and TRBJ1-3; no reliable D call. V was cut by 0 bases and J by 2 bases, with 6 bases left in between. CDR1 and CDR2 (germline): SGHKS, YYEKEE (reference sequence). The CDR3 has 14 residues. For the CDR3, the DNA is TGTGCCAGCAGCTTGGATGAGGCTGGAAACACCATATATTTT. Residues: CASSLDEAGNTIYF.

The chain combines TRBV4-1 with TRBJ2-7; 7 bases are a match to TRBD1. The CDR3 runs 14 residues. The V segment lost 2 bases and the J segment 3 bases; nucleotides outside the gene matches: 4. CDR1 and CDR2 from the germline V gene are MGHRA and YSYEKL. The chain's CDR3 is CASSQQQGNYEQYF. In DNA form, the CDR3 reads TGCGCCAGCAGCCAACAACAGGGGAACTACGAGCAGTACTTC.

V is TRBV5-1 and J is TRBJ2-1; 7 nucleotides line up with TRBD2. Germline V gene data show CDR1 as SGHRS and CDR2 as YFSETQ. V lost 2 bases to trimming and J lost 3 bases; unmatched junction nucleotides: 5. The CDR3 length is 15 residues. The CDR3 here is CASSFALADYNEQFF. The CDR3 DNA reads TGCGCCAGCAGCTTCGCCCTAGCGGACTACAATGAGCAGTTCTTC. Supplemented by reference TRBV5-1 and TRBJ2-1, the full variable domain reads KAGVTQTPRYLIKTRGQQVTLSCSPISGHRSVSWYQQTPGQGLQFLFEYFSETQRNKGNFPGRFSGRQFSNSRSEMNVSTLELGDSALYLCASSFALADYNEQFFGPGTRLTVL.

A few counts support this clone. V gene TRBV4-2 combines with J gene TRBJ2-2; a weak D match, TRBD1 (5 bases). V shed 0 bases and J shed 3 bases, with 8 bases lying between them. Germline V gene sequence: CDR1 LGHNA, CDR2 YNFKEQ. The CDR3 runs to 15 residues. DNA of the CDR3: TGTGCCAGCAGCCAAGACGAAGGGGACACCGGGGAGCTGTTTTTT. It specifies CASSQDEGDTGELFF.

CDR3 loop: CASSPGRGGRAPDTQYF. The CDR3 DNA reads as TGTGCCAGCAGTCCCGGCCGCGGCGGGAGGGCCCCAGATACGCAGTATTTT. The V gene is TRBV27, the J gene TRBJ2-3; 9 nucleotides align to TRBD2. This CDR3 comprises 17 residues. J was trimmed by 4 bases and V by 5 bases; bases with no gene match: 13. Per germline, CDR1 MNHEY and CDR2 SMNVEV (reference sequence).